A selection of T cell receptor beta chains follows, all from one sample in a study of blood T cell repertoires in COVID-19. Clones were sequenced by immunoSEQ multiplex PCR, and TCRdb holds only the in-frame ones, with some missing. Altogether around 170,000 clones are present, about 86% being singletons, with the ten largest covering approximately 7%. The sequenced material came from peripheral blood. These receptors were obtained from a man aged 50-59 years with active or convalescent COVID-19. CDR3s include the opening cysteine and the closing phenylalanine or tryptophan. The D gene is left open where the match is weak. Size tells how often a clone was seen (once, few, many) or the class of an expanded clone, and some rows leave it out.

CDR3 protein: CASSKSRPGGTGNTIYF
CDR3 DNA: TGTGCCAGCAGCAAAAGTAGGCCAGGGGGCACTGGAAACACCATATATTTT
J gene: TRBJ1-3
D gene: .
clone size: .
V gene: TRBV21-1

CDR3 protein: CASSGLGGDTEAFF
CDR3 DNA: TGTGCCAGCAGTGGTCTTGGGGGGGACACTGAAGCTTTCTTT
J gene: TRBJ1-1
D gene: .
clone size: .
V gene: TRBV2

CDR3 protein: CASSNKTRGRGRWSGYTF
CDR3 DNA: TGTGCCAGCAGCAACAAAACTCGGGGCAGGGGGCGATGGTCTGGCTACACCTTC
J gene: TRBJ1-2
D gene: .
clone size: .
V gene: TRBV21-1

CDR3 protein: CASGRGEGYTF
CDR3 DNA: TGTGCCAGTGGCAGGGGGGAAGGCTACACCTTC
J gene: TRBJ1-2
D gene: TRBD1
clone size: .
V gene: TRBV6-6

CDR3 protein: CASSQFKIAGNTIYF
CDR3 DNA: TGTGCCAGCAGCCAATTCAAAATAGCGGGAAACACCATATATTTT
J gene: TRBJ1-3
D gene: .
clone size: .
V gene: TRBV7-8

CDR3 protein: CATRGDYGYTF
CDR3 DNA: TGTGCCACCCGGGGGGACTATGGCTACACCTTC
J gene: TRBJ1-2
D gene: .
clone size: .
V gene: TRBV19

CDR3 protein: CASSGGRDQETQYF
CDR3 DNA: TGCGCCAGCAGCGGCGGGAGGGACCAAGAGACCCAGTACTTC
J gene: TRBJ2-5
D gene: TRBD2
clone size: once
V gene: TRBV5-1

CDR3 protein: CASSPDRVETQYF
CDR3 DNA: TGTGCCAGCAGCCCGGACAGGGTAGAGACCCAGTACTTC
J gene: TRBJ2-5
D gene: TRBD1
clone size: .
V gene: TRBV11-2

CDR3 protein: CSVGDFNSPLHF
CDR3 DNA: TGCAGCGTTGGTGACTTTAATTCACCCCTCCACTTT
J gene: TRBJ1-6
D gene: .
clone size: .
V gene: TRBV29-1

CDR3 protein: CASRDRGRANSPLHF
CDR3 DNA: TGTGCCAGCAGGGACAGGGGGAGGGCTAATTCACCCCTCCACTTT
J gene: TRBJ1-6
D gene: TRBD1
clone size: .
V gene: TRBV28

CDR3 protein: CASSFSVGNTIYF
CDR3 DNA: TGTGCCAGCAGCTTCTCGGTCGGAAACACCATATATTTT
J gene: TRBJ1-3
D gene: .
clone size: .
V gene: TRBV5-6

CDR3 protein: CASSQNRGRLGDNSPLHF
CDR3 DNA: TGTGCCAGCAGCCAAAACAGGGGGCGACTTGGAGATAATTCACCCCTCCACTTT
J gene: TRBJ1-6
D gene: TRBD1
clone size: .
V gene: TRBV3-1/TRBV3-2

CDR3 protein: CASSLEGPGPTDTQYF
CDR3 DNA: TGTGCCAGCAGCTTAGAGGGGCCTGGCCCCACAGATACGCAGTATTTT
J gene: TRBJ2-3
D gene: .
clone size: .
V gene: TRBV7-2

CDR3 protein: CASSYRGRGTEAFF
CDR3 DNA: TGTGCCAGCAGTTATAGAGGGCGCGGGACTGAAGCTTTCTTT
J gene: TRBJ1-1
D gene: .
clone size: .
V gene: TRBV6-5

CDR3 protein: CASSLGQGIGEQFF
CDR3 DNA: TGTGCCAGCAGCTTGGGACAGGGGATCGGTGAGCAGTTCTTC
J gene: TRBJ2-1
D gene: TRBD1
clone size: few
V gene: TRBV7-6

CDR3 protein: CASFTSTDTQYF
CDR3 DNA: TGTGCCAGCTTTACTAGCACAGATACGCAGTATTTT
J gene: TRBJ2-3
D gene: .
clone size: .
V gene: TRBV6-5

CDR3 protein: CASSRQGIYGYTF
CDR3 DNA: TGTGCCAGCAGTCGACAGGGGATCTATGGCTACACCTTC
J gene: TRBJ1-2
D gene: TRBD1
clone size: .
V gene: TRBV12-3/TRBV12-4

CDR3 protein: CASSQDTSGGVYNEQFF
CDR3 DNA: TGCGCCAGCAGCCAAGATACTAGCGGGGGGGTGTACAATGAGCAGTTCTTC
J gene: TRBJ2-1
D gene: TRBD2
clone size: once
V gene: TRBV4-3

CDR3 protein: CASSLEVRDTSSGNTIYF
CDR3 DNA: TGTGCCAGCAGTTTAGAGGTCCGGGACACTTCCTCTGGAAACACCATATATTTT
J gene: TRBJ1-3
D gene: .
clone size: .
V gene: TRBV28

CDR3 protein: CASTETDRGEDTQYF
CDR3 DNA: TGTGCCAGCACCGAAACCGACAGGGGCGAAGATACGCAGTATTTT
J gene: TRBJ2-3
D gene: .
clone size: .
V gene: TRBV21-1

CDR3 protein: CASSVELRGHGEQFF
CDR3 DNA: TGTGCCAGCAGCGTAGAGTTGCGGGGGCACGGTGAGCAGTTCTTC
J gene: TRBJ2-1
D gene: .
clone size: .
V gene: TRBV9

CDR3 protein: CAWSGQGYTIYF
CDR3 DNA: TGTGCCTGGAGTGGACAGGGTTACACCATATATTTT
J gene: TRBJ1-3
D gene: TRBD1
clone size: few
V gene: TRBV30

CDR3 protein: CASSTPGGFWGYTF
CDR3 DNA: TGTGCCAGCAGTACGCCCGGGGGGTTCTGGGGCTACACCTTC
J gene: TRBJ1-2
D gene: .
clone size: few
V gene: TRBV6-5

CDR3 protein: CASSDSGLPETQYF
CDR3 DNA: TGTGCCAGCAGTGACTCGGGACTCCCAGAGACCCAGTACTTC
J gene: TRBJ2-5
D gene: .
clone size: .
V gene: TRBV2

CDR3 protein: CASRDGGVGYGYTF
CDR3 DNA: TGTGCCAGCAGGGATGGAGGGGTCGGGTATGGCTACACCTTC
J gene: TRBJ1-2
D gene: .
clone size: .
V gene: TRBV6-5

CDR3 protein: CASSLEGRGDQPQHF
CDR3 DNA: TGTGCCAGCAGCTTAGAAGGCAGGGGAGATCAGCCCCAGCATTTT
J gene: TRBJ1-5
D gene: .
clone size: few
V gene: TRBV7-8

CDR3 protein: CASSLGLAGGPSTDTQYF
CDR3 DNA: TGTGCCAGCAGCCTAGGACTAGCGGGGGGCCCCAGCACAGATACGCAGTATTTT
J gene: TRBJ2-3
D gene: TRBD2
clone size: once
V gene: TRBV7-2

CDR3 protein: CASSQDWAAGANVLTF
CDR3 DNA: TGTGCCAGCAGCCAAGATTGGGCAGCAGGGGCCAACGTCCTGACTTTC
J gene: TRBJ2-6
D gene: .
clone size: .
V gene: TRBV4-2

CDR3 protein: CASSGTSGSLGTSYEQYF
CDR3 DNA: TGTGCCAGCAGCGGCACTAGCGGGAGTTTGGGGACCTCCTACGAGCAGTACTTC
J gene: TRBJ2-7
D gene: TRBD2
clone size: .
V gene: TRBV7-9

CDR3 protein: CAISPDNQPQHF
CDR3 DNA: TGTGCCATCAGTCCAGATAATCAGCCCCAGCATTTT
J gene: TRBJ1-5
D gene: .
clone size: .
V gene: TRBV10-3

CDR3 protein: CASSRQGAIISHEQYF
CDR3 DNA: TGTGCCAGCAGTCGGCAGGGGGCGATCATTTCCCACGAGCAGTACTTC
J gene: TRBJ2-7
D gene: TRBD1
clone size: .
V gene: TRBV27

CDR3 protein: CASSRDSQEAFF
CDR3 DNA: TGTGCCAGCAGCCGGGACAGTCAGGAGGCTTTCTTT
J gene: TRBJ1-1
D gene: TRBD1
clone size: .
V gene: TRBV16

CDR3 protein: CATSSRTEYTGELFF
CDR3 DNA: TGTGCCACCAGCAGCCGGACAGAGTACACCGGGGAGCTGTTTTTT
J gene: TRBJ2-2
D gene: .
clone size: .
V gene: TRBV24-1

CDR3 protein: CATSDSTVLNYGYTF
CDR3 DNA: TGTGCCACCAGTGATTCGACAGTCCTAAACTATGGCTACACCTTC
J gene: TRBJ1-2
D gene: .
clone size: .
V gene: TRBV24-1

CDR3 protein: CASSSGTSVTGELFF
CDR3 DNA: TGTGCCAGCAGCTCCGGGACTAGTGTGACCGGGGAGCTGTTTTTT
J gene: TRBJ2-2
D gene: TRBD2
clone size: .
V gene: TRBV5-4

CDR3 protein: CASRTLAGDGEQYF
CDR3 DNA: TGTGCCAGTAGAACACTAGCGGGAGATGGGGAGCAGTACTTC
J gene: TRBJ2-7
D gene: TRBD2
clone size: .
V gene: TRBV19

CDR3 protein: CASRASSGANVLTF
CDR3 DNA: TGTGCCAGCAGGGCCAGCTCTGGGGCCAACGTCCTGACTTTC
J gene: TRBJ2-6
D gene: .
clone size: once
V gene: TRBV7-3

CDR3 protein: CASSLGLGNTGELFF
CDR3 DNA: TGTGCCAGCAGCCTGGGACTAGGGAACACCGGGGAGCTGTTTTTT
J gene: TRBJ2-2
D gene: TRBD2
clone size: .
V gene: TRBV7-2

CDR3 protein: CASRGETSGEYNEQFF
CDR3 DNA: TGTGCCAGCAGGGGGGAAACTAGCGGGGAATACAATGAGCAGTTCTTC
J gene: TRBJ2-1
D gene: TRBD2
clone size: .
V gene: TRBV7-9

CDR3 protein: CASSPRQGLARNYGYIF
CDR3 DNA: TGTGCCAGCAGTCCCCGACAGGGACTCGCAAGGAACTATGGCTACATCTTC
J gene: TRBJ1-2
D gene: TRBD1
clone size: .
V gene: TRBV27

CDR3 protein: CATLPRQGSNEQFF
CDR3 DNA: TGTGCCACCCTCCCCCGACAGGGGTCAAATGAGCAGTTCTTC
J gene: TRBJ2-1
D gene: TRBD1
clone size: few
V gene: TRBV24-1

CDR3 protein: CASSLAGTLELTNEKLFF
CDR3 DNA: TGCGCCAGCAGCTTGGCCGGGACACTGGAGTTAACTAATGAAAAACTGTTTTTT
J gene: TRBJ1-4
D gene: .
clone size: .
V gene: TRBV5-1

CDR3 protein: CASSTGTPNTEAFF
CDR3 DNA: TGTGCCAGCAGTACCGGGACACCTAACACTGAAGCTTTCTTT
J gene: TRBJ1-1
D gene: .
clone size: .
V gene: TRBV25-1

CDR3 protein: CVTSPGQDYNEQFF
CDR3 DNA: TGTGTCACCAGCCCGGGACAGGACTACAATGAGCAGTTCTTC
J gene: TRBJ2-1
D gene: TRBD1
clone size: few
V gene: TRBV6-4

CDR3 protein: CAIRLDRNPYNEQFF
CDR3 DNA: TGTGCCATCAGACTCGACAGGAACCCCTACAATGAGCAGTTCTTC
J gene: TRBJ2-1
D gene: .
clone size: .
V gene: TRBV10-3

CDR3 protein: CASSIIRGASNQPQHF
CDR3 DNA: TGTGCCAGTAGTATAATCAGGGGGGCTAGCAATCAGCCCCAGCATTTT
J gene: TRBJ1-5
D gene: TRBD1
clone size: .
V gene: TRBV19

CDR3 protein: CASSVTGTGPYEQYF
CDR3 DNA: TGTGCCAGCAGCGTCACCGGGACAGGGCCCTACGAGCAGTACTTC
J gene: TRBJ2-7
D gene: TRBD1
clone size: .
V gene: TRBV9

CDR3 protein: CASSLLGQGNQPQHF
CDR3 DNA: TGTGCCAGCTCCTTGCTGGGGCAGGGGAATCAGCCCCAGCATTTT
J gene: TRBJ1-5
D gene: .
clone size: .
V gene: TRBV18